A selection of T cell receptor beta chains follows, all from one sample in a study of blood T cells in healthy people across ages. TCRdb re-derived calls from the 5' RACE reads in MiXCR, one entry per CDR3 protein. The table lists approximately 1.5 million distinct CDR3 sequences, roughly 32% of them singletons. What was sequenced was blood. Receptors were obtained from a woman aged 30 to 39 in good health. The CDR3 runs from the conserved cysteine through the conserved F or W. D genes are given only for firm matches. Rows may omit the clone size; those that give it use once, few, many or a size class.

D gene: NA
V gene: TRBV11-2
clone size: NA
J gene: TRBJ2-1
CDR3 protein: CASSEHDSNEQFF
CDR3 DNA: TGTGCCAGCAGCGAGCACGACAGCAATGAGCAGTTCTTC

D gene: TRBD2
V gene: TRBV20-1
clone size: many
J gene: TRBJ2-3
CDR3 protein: CSARDGRREPDTQYF
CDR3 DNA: TGCAGTGCTAGAGATGGGCGGCGGGAGCCAGATACGCAGTATTTT

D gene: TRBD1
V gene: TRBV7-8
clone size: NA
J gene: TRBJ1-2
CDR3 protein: CASRGTGESYGYTF
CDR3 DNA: TGTGCCAGCAGAGGGACAGGGGAATCCTATGGCTACACCTTC

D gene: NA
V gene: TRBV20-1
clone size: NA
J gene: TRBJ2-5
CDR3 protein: CSAPAGGGGKTQYF
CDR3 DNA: TGCAGTGCTCCGGCAGGGGGCGGGGGGAAGACCCAGTACTTC

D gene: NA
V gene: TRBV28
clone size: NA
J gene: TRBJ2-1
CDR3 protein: CASTTTFGEQFF
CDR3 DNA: TGTGCCAGCACCACCACATTTGGCGAGCAGTTCTTC

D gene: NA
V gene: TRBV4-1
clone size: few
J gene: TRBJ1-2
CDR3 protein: CASSQDVGAWSNYGYTF
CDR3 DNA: TGCGCCAGCAGCCAAGATGTTGGGGCCTGGTCTAACTATGGCTACACCTTC

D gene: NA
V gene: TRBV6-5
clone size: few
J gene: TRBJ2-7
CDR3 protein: CASSYSVGQPPYEQYF
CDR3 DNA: TGTGCCAGCAGTTACTCAGTGGGCCAGCCCCCCTACGAGCAGTACTTC

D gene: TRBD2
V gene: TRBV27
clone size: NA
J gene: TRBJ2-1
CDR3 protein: CASSSEAGVAYNEQFF
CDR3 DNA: TGTGCCAGCAGTTCCGAAGCGGGGGTGGCCTACAATGAGCAGTTCTTC

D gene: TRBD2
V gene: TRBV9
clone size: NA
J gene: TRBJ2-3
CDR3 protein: CASSVRGLAGGLSTDTQYF
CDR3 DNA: TGTGCCAGCAGCGTGAGGGGACTAGCGGGGGGCCTAAGCACAGATACGCAGTATTTT

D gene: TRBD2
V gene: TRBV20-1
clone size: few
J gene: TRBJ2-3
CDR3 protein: CSATLRLAGVDDTQYF
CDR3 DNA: TGCAGTGCTACCCTCCGACTAGCGGGAGTCGATGATACGCAGTATTTT

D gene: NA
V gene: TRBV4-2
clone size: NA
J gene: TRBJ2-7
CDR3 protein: CAGSQDSAGATYEQYF
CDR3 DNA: TGTGCCGGCAGCCAAGATTCCGCGGGGGCGACCTACGAGCAGTACTTC

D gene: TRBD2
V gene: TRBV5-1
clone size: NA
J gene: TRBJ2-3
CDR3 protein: CASSLASGNSPDTQYF
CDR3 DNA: TGCGCCAGCAGCTTGGCTAGCGGGAACAGCCCAGATACGCAGTATTTT

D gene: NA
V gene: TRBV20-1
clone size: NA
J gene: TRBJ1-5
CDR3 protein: CSARDQDRSYSNQPQHF
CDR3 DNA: TGCAGTGCTAGAGATCAAGACAGAAGCTATAGCAATCAGCCCCAGCATTTT